This T cell receptor (beta chain) derives from a study of graft-versus-host responses after intestinal transplantation. Study-wide findings and caveats: Recipient marrow held GvH clones, some first seen in ileum or blood.

Only in-frame clones appear in the TCRdb table, and some are missing; sequencing was by immunoSEQ multiplex PCR. The data hold tens of thousands of clones, with 85% to 90% observed a single time. This CDR3 contains 12 residues. Between the trimmed V and J ends, which lost 5 bases and 4 bases, there was a span of 8 bases. Looked up from germline, CDR1 is SGHVS and CDR2 is FNYEAQ. Remarks on this clone: As yet, its antigen is unknown.

This TCR was recovered from a human donor who received an intestinal transplant. The chain has TRBV7-6 and TRBJ2-5, with D tentatively TRBD1 (5 bases). The sequences come from unstimulated CD4+ T cells sorted from spleen or lymph node cells, collected before intestinal transplant. CDR3 region: CASSPQGETQYF. DNA of the CDR3: TGTGCCAGCAGCCCGCAGGGAGAGACCCAGTACTTC.